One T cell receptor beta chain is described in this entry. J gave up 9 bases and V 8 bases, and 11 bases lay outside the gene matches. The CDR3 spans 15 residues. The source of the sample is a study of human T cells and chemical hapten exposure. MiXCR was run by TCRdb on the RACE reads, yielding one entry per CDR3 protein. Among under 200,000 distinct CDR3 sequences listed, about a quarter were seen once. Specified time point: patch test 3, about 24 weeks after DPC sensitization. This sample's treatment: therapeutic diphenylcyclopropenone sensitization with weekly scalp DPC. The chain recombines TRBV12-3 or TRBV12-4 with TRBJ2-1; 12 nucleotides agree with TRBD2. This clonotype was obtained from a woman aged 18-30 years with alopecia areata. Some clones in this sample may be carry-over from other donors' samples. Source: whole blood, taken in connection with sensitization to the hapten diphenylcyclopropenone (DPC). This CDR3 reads CASWERLAGGSEQFF. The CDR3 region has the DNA TGTGCCAGCTGGGAGCGCCTAGCGGGAGGGAGTGAGCAGTTCTTC.